This TCR beta chain is drawn from a study of cytomegalovirus exposure and HLA in healthy donors. The study, taken as a whole, reports: The listing of 150 to 200 TCR beta chains classed them as cytomegalovirus-associated. Sequencing had likely introduced a cluster of highly shared sequence variants as an artifact. Earlier analysis looked at TCR beta V segments, and most were productive about 87% or about 30% of the time.

Each donor's status was that of a healthy bone marrow donor. The sample holds one count of this clone. Antigen unknown. It was with 60 Vbeta and 13 Jbeta primers that the PCR ran. TCRdb's table, derived via immunoSEQ multiplex PCR, lists solely in-frame clones and lacks some. The table records more than 110,000 clones, roughly 77% of them present only once. V lost 7 bases and J 4 bases, leaving 5 bases between the germline ends. The CDR3 spans 11 residues. Germline assignment: CDR1 MNHNS and CDR2 SASEGT. The TCR originated in a male donor in good health and CMV-seronegative. Material for sequencing was PBMCs. The chain uses TRBV6-1 and TRBJ2-1; weak D call: TRBD1 (5 bases). The CDR3 DNA sequence: TGTGCCAGCACAGGGTACAATGAGCAGTTCTTC. It codes for CASTGYNEQFF.